The 3 T cell receptor beta chains presented below share a single source sample, sequenced in a study of blood T cell repertoires in COVID-19. Using immunoSEQ multiplex PCR, the repertoire was profiled, and TCRdb retains in-frame clones only, with some absent. The data contain 250,000 to 350,000 clones, 85% to 90% of them singletons. Sequenced material: peripheral blood. These receptors all come from a woman between 25 and 40 years old with COVID-19, enrolled during active disease.

The genes are TRBV14 and TRBJ2-6, with 8 bases matching TRBD1. V was pared by 1 base and J by 1 base, with 12 bases of the junction left unmatched. CDR1 and CDR2 (germline): SGHDN, FVKESK. There are 20 residues in the CDR3. The CDR3 coding sequence is TGTGCCAGCAGCCAAGGGGCCCCGAGACAGGGGCGTTCTGGGGCCAACGTCCTGACTTTC. Amino acids: CASSQGAPRQGRSGANVLTF.

This rearrangement joins TRBV27 to TRBJ2-5; 9 bases align to TRBD1. The trim removed 2 bases at V and 4 bases at J, leaving 8 bases unmatched. CDR1 is MNHEY and CDR2 is SMNVEV in the germline V gene (reference sequence). The CDR3 contains 16 residues. CDR3 coding DNA: TGTGCCAGCAGTTTAAATACAGGGGGCGCGGGAGAGACCCAGTACTTC. This sequence encodes CASSLNTGGAGETQYF.

The CDR3 bases are TGTGCCAGCAGCTATCCCTCAGGGGCGGGCTCACCCCTCCACTTT. The encoded protein is CASSYPSGAGSPLHF. This chain joins TRBV28 and TRBJ1-6; TRBD1 is a possible D gene (6 bases). Germline V gene sequence: CDR1 MDHEN, CDR2 SYDVKM. V shed 6 bases and J shed 10 bases, with 19 bases lying between them. This CDR3 contains 15 residues.